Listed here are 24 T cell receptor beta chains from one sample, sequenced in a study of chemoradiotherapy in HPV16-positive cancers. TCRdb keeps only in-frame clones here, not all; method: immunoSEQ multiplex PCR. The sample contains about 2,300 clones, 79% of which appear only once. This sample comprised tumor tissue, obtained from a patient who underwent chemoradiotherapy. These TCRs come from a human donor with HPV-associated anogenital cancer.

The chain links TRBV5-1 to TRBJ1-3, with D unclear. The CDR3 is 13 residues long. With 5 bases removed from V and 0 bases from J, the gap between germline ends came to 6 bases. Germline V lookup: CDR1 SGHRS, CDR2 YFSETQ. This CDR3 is CASRWDSGNTIYF. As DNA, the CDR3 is TGCGCCAGCAGATGGGACTCTGGAAACACCATATATTTT.

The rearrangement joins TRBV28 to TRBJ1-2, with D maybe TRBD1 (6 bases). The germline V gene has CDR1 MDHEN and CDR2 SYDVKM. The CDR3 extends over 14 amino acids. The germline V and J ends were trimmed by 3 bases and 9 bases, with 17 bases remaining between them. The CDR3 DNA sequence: TGTGCCAGCAGTTTTGGGGGCTTCATTTCAAGCTACACCTTC. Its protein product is CASSFGGFISSYTF.

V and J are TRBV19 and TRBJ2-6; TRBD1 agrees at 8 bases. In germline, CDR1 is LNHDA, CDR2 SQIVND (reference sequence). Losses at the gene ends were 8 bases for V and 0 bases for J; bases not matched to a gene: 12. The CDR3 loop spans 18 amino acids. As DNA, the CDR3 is TGTGCCAGTCGCCTTACAGGGGGTGTTAGCTCTGGGGCCAACGTCCTGACTTTC. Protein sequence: CASRLTGGVSSGANVLTF. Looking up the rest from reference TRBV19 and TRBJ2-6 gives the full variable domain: DGGITQSPKYLFRKEGQNVTLSCEQNLNHDAMYWYRQDPGQGLRLIYYSQIVNDFQKGDIAEGYSVSREKKESFPLTVTSAQKNPTAFYLCASRLTGGVSSGANVLTFGAGSRLTVL.

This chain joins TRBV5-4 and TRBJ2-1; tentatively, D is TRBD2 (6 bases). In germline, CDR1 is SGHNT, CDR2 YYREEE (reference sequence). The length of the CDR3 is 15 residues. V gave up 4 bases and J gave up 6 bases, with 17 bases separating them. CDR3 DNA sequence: TGTGCCAGCAGCCCGAATAGCGGAGACCTCAATGAGCAGTTCTTC. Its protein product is CASSPNSGDLNEQFF. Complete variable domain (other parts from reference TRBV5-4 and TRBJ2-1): ETGVTQSPTHLIKTRGQQVTLRCSSQSGHNTVSWYQQALGQGPQFIFQYYREEENGRGNFPPRFSGLQFPNYSSELNVNALELDDSALYLCASSPNSGDLNEQFFGPGTRLTVL.

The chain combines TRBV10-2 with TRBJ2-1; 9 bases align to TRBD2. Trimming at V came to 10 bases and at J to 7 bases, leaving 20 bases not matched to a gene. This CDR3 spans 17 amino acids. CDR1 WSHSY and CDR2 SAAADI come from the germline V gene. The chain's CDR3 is CATWGTSSMQVLNEQFF. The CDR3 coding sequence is TGCGCCACCTGGGGGACTAGCAGCATGCAGGTCTTAAATGAGCAGTTCTTC.

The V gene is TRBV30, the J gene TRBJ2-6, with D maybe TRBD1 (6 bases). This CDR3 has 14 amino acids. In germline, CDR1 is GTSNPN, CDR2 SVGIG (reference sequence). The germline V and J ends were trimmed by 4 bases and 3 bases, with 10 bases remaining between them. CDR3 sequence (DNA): TGTGCCTGGACCACAGGGAATGGGGCCAACGTCCTGACTTTC. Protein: CAWTTGNGANVLTF.

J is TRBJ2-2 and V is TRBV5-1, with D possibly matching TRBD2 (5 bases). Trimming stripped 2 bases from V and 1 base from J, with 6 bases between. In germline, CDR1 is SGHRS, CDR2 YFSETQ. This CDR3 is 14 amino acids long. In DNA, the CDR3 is TGCGCCAGCAGCTTCCGGGAGAACACCGGGGAGCTGTTTTTT. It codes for CASSFRENTGELFF.

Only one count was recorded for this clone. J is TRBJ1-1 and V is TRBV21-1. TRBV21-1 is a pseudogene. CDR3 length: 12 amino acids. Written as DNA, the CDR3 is TGTGCCAGCAGCAAAGGGAGGGTACGAGCTTTCTTT. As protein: CASSKGRVRAFF.

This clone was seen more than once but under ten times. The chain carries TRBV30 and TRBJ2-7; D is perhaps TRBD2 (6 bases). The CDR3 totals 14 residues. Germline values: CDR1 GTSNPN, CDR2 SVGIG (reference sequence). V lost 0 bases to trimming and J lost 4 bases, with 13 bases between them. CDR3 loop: CAWSVRWGVYEQYF. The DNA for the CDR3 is TGTGCCTGGAGTGTACGTTGGGGGGTATACGAGCAGTACTTC.

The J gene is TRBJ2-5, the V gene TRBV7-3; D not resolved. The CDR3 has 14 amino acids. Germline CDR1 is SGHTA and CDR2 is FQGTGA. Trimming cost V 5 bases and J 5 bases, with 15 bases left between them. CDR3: CASSPSGDHETQYF. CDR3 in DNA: TGTGCCAGCAGCCCCTCGGGCGATCACGAGACCCAGTACTTC.

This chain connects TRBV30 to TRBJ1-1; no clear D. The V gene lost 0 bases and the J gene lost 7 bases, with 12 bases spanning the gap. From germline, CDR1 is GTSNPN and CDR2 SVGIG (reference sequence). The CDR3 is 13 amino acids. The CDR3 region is CAWSVPVGVEAFF. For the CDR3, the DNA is TGTGCCTGGAGTGTACCAGTTGGAGTTGAAGCTTTCTTT.

Here the CDR3 reads CASSYSPTGSGNTIYF. The CDR3 DNA is TGTGCCAGCAGTTACTCGCCGACAGGATCTGGAAACACCATATATTTT. This chain joins TRBV6-5 and TRBJ1-3; possible D gene TRBD1, 6 bases. This CDR3 is 16 amino acids long. Trimming took 0 bases from V and 1 from J, leaving 10 bases between them. Germline V CDR1 and CDR2: MNHEY, SVGAGI.

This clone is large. The CDR3 loop is CASSQDRLTSALSYEQYF. The CDR3 DNA is TGCGCCAGCAGCCAAGATCGTCTGACTAGCGCCCTATCCTACGAGCAGTACTTC. This chain joins TRBV4-1 and TRBJ2-7; 8 positions match TRBD2. CDR1 and CDR2 (germline): MGHRA, YSYEKL. The CDR3 is made up of 18 amino acids. With 0 bases clipped from V and 1 base from J, the junction kept 11 bases outside the gene matches.

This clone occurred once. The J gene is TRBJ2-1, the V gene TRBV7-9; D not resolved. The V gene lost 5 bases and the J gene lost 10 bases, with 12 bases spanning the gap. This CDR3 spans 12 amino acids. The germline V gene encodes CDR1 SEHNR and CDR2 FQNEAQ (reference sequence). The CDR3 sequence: CASSPHLGEQFF. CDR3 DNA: TGTGCCAGCAGCCCCCATCTAGGGGAGCAGTTCTTC.

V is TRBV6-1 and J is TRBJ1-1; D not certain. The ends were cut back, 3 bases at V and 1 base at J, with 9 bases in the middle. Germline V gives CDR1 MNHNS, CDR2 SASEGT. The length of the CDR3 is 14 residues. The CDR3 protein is CASSDTLGNTEAFF. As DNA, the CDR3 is TGTGCCAGCAGTGATACCCTGGGGAACACTGAAGCTTTCTTT.

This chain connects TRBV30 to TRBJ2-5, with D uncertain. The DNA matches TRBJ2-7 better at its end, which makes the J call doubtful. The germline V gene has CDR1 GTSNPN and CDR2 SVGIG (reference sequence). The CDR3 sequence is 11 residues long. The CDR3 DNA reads TGTGCCTGGACCTGGGGTAACGAGCAGTACTTC. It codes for CAWTWGNEQYF.

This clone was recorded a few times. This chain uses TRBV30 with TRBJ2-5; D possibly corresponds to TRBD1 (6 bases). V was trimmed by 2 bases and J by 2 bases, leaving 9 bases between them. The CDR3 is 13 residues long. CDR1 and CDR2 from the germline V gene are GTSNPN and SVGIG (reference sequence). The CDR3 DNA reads TGTGCCTGGAGTAACAGGGATCAAGAGACCCAGTACTTC. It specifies CAWSNRDQETQYF.

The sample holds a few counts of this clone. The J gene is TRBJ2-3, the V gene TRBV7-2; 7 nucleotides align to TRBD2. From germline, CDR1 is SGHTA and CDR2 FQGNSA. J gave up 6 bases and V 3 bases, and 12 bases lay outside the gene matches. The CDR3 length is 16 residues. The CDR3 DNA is TGTGCCAGCAGCTTCTCCCCCGGGGCTAGCGGTGATACGCAGTATTTT. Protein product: CASSFSPGASGDTQYF.

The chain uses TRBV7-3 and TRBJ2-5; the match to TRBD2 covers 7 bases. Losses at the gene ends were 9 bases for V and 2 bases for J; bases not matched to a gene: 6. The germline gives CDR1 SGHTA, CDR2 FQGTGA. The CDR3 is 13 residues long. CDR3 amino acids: CASAAGAQETQYF. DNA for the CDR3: TGTGCCAGTGCGGCGGGAGCACAAGAGACCCAGTACTTC. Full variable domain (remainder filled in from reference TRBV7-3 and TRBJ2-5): GAGVSQTPSNKVTEKGKYVELRCDPISGHTALYWYRQSLGQGPEFLIYFQGTGAADDSGLPNDRFFAVRPEGSVSTLKIQRTERGDSAVYLCASAAGAQETQYFGPGTRLLVL.

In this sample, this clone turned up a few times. This CDR3 is CASSFFVGANVLTF. CDR3 nucleotides: TGTGCCAGCAGTTTTTTTGTTGGGGCCAACGTCCTGACTTTC. The rearrangement links TRBV27 to TRBJ2-6, with D hard to call. CDR1 and CDR2 from the germline V gene are MNHEY and SMNVEV (reference sequence). The CDR3 is 14 residues long. The germline V and J ends were trimmed by 3 bases and 3 bases, with 6 bases remaining between them. Looking up the rest from reference TRBV27 and TRBJ2-6 gives the full variable domain: EAQVTQNPRYLITVTGKKLTVTCSQNMNHEYMSWYRQDPGLGLRQIYYSMNVEVTDKGDVPEGYKVSRKEKRNFPLILESPSPNQTSLYFCASSFFVGANVLTFGAGSRLTVL.

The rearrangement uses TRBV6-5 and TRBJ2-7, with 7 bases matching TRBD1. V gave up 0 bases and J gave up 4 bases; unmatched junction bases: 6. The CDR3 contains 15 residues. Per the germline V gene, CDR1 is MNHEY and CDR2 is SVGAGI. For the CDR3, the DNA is TGTGCCAGCAGTTACTCTCCGGGGACAGATTACGAGCAGTACTTC. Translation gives CASSYSPGTDYEQYF.

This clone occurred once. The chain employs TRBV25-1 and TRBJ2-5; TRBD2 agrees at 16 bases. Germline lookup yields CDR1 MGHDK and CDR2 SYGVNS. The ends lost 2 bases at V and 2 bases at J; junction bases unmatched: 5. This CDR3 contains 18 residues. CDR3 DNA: TGTGCCAGCAGTGAACCCCCGGGACTAGCGGGGGGGCAAGAGACCCAGTACTTC. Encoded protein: CASSEPPGLAGGQETQYF.

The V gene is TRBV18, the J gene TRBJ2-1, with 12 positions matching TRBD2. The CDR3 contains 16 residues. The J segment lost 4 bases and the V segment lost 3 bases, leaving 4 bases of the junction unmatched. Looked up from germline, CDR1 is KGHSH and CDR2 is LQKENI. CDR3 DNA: TGTGCCAGCTCACCCCGGACTAGCGGGGAGTACAATGAGCAGTTCTTC. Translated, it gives CASSPRTSGEYNEQFF.

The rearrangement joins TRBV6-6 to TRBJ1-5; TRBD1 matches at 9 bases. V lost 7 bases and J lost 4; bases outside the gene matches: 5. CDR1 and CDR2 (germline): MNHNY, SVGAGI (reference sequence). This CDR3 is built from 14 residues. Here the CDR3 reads CASNQDRGNQPQHF. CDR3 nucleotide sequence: TGTGCCAGCAACCAAGACAGGGGGAATCAGCCCCAGCATTTT.